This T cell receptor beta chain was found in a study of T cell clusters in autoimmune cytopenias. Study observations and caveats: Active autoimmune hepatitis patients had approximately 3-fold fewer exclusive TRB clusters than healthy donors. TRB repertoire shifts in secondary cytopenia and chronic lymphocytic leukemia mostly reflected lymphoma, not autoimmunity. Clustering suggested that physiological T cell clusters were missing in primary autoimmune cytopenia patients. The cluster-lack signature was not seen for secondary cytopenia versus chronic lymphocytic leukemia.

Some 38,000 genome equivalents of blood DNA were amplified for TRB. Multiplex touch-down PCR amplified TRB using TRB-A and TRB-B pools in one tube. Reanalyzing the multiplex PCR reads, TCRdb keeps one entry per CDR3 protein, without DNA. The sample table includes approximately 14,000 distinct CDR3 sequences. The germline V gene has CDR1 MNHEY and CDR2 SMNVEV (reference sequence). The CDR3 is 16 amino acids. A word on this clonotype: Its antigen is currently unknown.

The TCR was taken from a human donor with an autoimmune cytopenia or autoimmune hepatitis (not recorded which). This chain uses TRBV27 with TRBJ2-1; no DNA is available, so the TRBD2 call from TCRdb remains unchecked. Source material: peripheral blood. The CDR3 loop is CASSSGLPASYNEQFF.